This TCR beta chain was recorded in a study of T cells after somatic rescue of genetic block. Germline V gene lookup returns CDR1 KGHSH and CDR2 LQKENI. The CDR3 contains 14 residues. V lost 6 bases, J lost 7 bases, and 8 bases stayed unmatched. Sequenced by immunoSEQ multiplex PCR; TCRdb stores in-frame clones only, minus some. The table lists some 67,000 clones, 90% to 95% of them singletons, with less than 3.5% in the top ten. The sample taken for sequencing was peripheral blood mononuclear cells (PBMCs). The TCR sequence derives from a man aged 35 to 55. The V and J genes are TRBV18 and TRBJ2-7; TRBD1 matches at 11 bases. The CDR3 loop reads CASSPGQGAWEQYF. In DNA, the CDR3 is TGTGCCAGCTCCCCAGGACAGGGGGCGTGGGAGCAGTACTTC.